This T cell receptor (beta chain) was sequenced during a study of blood T cell repertoires in COVID-19. Study background: Donors in the United States, Italy and Spain gave samples during acute or convalescent COVID-19. PBMCs, B-cell-depleted T cells, or T cells provided the cDNA or gDNA that made up the material.

This CDR3 region has 12 residues. V was trimmed by 3 bases and J by 7 bases, leaving 7 bases between them. Germline values: CDR1 SGHVS, CDR2 FNYEAQ. Original handling: Reference gene primer amplification in the assay estimated nucleated cell counts. Clones were read by immunoSEQ multiplex PCR, and TCRdb kept only the in-frame ones, dropping some. V and J calls and clone size follow that table, whereas D and trimming were derived from the DNA. This table holds roughly 75,000 clones, approximately 80% found once. The gene calls are TRBV7-6 and TRBJ2-1; D unresolved. The source is a woman in her 70s with acute or convalescent COVID-19. The sequenced sample was peripheral blood. CDR3 protein: CASSFVRNEQFF. In DNA form, the CDR3 reads TGTGCCAGCAGCTTCGTCCGTAATGAGCAGTTCTTC.